This entry describes one T cell receptor beta chain. The antigen is undetermined. Other DNA sequences from this sample encode an identical CDR3 as well. No infections or other immune events were documented during collection. CDR3 size: 16 residues. V lost 3 bases and J lost 1; bases outside the gene matches: 5. In germline, CDR1 is SGHTA, CDR2 FQGNSA. Sequenced by immunoSEQ multiplex PCR; TCRdb stores in-frame clones only, minus some. The sample carries about 130,000 clones, about 88% recorded once. These data come from a study of identifying expanded T cells in peripheral blood. General study points: Technical replicates showed about 1.2 changed clones; around two weeks 15 to 20; four weeks 19. Clone count variance between roughly 2-week samples rose with total template count.

The J gene is TRBJ2-3, the V gene TRBV7-2, with 9 nucleotides matching TRBD2. The source is a person aged 18 to 75 in good health. The sequenced sample was blood. CDR3 amino acids: CASSFLSGGRTDTQYF. Here the CDR3 DNA reads TGTGCCAGCAGCTTTTTAAGCGGGGGGCGCACAGATACGCAGTATTTT.